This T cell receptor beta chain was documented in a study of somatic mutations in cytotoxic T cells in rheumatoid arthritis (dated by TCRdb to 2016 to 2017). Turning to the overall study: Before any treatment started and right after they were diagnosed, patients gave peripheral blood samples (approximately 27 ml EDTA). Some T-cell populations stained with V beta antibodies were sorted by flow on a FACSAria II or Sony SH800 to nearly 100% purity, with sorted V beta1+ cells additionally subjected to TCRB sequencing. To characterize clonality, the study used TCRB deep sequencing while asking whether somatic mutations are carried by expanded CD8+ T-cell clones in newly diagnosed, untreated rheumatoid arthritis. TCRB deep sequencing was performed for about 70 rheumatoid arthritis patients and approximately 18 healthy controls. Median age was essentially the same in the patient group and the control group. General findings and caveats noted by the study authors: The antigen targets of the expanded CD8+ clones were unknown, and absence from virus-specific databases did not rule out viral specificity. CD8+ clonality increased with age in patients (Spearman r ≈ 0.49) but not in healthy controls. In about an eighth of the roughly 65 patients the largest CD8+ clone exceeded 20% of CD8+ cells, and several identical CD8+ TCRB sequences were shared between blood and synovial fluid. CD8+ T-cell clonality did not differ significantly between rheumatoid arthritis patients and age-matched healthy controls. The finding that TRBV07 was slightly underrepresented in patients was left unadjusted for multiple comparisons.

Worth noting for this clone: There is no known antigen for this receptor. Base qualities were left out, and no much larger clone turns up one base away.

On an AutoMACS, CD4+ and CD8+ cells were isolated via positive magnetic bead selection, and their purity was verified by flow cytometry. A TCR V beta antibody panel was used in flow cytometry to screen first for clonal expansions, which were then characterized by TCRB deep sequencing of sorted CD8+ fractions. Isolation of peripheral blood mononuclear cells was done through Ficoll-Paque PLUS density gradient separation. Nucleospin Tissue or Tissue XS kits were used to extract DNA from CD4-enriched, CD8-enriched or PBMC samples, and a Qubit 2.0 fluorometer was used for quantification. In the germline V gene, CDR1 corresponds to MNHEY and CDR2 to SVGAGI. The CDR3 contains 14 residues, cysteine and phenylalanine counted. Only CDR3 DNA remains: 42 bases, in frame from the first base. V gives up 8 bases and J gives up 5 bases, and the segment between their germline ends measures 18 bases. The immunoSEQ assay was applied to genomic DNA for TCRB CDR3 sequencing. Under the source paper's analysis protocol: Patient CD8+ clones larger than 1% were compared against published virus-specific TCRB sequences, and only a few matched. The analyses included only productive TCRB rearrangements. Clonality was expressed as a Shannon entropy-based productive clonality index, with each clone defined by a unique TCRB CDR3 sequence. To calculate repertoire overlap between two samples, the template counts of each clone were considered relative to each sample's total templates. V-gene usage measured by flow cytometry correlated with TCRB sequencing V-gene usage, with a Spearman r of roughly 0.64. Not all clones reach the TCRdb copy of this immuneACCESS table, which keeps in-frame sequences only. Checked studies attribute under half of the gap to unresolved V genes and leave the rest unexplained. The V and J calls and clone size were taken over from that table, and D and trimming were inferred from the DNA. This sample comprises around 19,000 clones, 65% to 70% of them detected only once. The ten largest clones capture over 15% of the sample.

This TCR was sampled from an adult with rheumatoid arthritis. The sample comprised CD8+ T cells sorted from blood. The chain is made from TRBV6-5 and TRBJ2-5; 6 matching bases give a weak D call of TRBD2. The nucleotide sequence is TGTGCCAGCGAGGGAGAAGGGAGCGGGGAGACCCAGTACTTC. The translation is CASEGEGSGETQYF.